The 15 T cell receptor beta chains presented below share a single source sample, sequenced in a study of T-cell memory formation after mild COVID-19. TCRdb re-called the 5' RACE reads with MiXCR, one entry per CDR3 protein. Of approximately 580,000 distinct CDR3 sequences listed, around 21% are singletons. The sample comprised PBMCs or a T cell subset sorted from them (not recorded which). These receptors were collected from an adult woman who had mild COVID-19 (a few samples of this study predate the infection). Cell type and time point are not known.

Points on this clonotype: One end of the junction does not line up with germline, which may come from a read error. The V call is TRBV30, the J call TRBJ1-6; D might be TRBD1 (5 bases). CDR3 size: 12 residues. Per the germline V gene, CDR1 is GTSNPN and CDR2 is SVGIG (reference sequence). The CDR3 coding sequence is TGTGCCTACATTACGCAGGGTTCAGCCCTCCACTTT. It is translated as CAYITQGSALHF.

The rearrangement joins TRBV15 to TRBJ1-2; D is ambiguous. CDR3 length: 14 residues. From germline, CDR1 is LNHNV and CDR2 YYDKDF (reference sequence). Trimming took 8 bases from V and 0 from J, leaving 13 bases between them. Here the CDR3 reads CATQIRRANYGYTF. CDR3 coding DNA: TGTGCCACCCAGATAAGGCGGGCTAACTATGGCTACACCTTC.

This clonotype showed up just a few times. The V and J genes are TRBV7-9 and TRBJ1-1; D remains ambiguous. The germline V gene encodes CDR1 SEHNR and CDR2 FQNEAQ (reference sequence). V dropped 5 bases and J dropped 2 bases, with 9 bases sitting between them. This CDR3 region has 13 residues. CDR3 bases: TGTGCCAGCAGCAGGCCGGGAAACACTGAAGCTTTCTTT. Translated: CASSRPGNTEAFF.

This clonotype showed up just a few times. The J gene is TRBJ2-1, the V gene TRBV24-1; no clear D. This CDR3 has 14 amino acids. Germline V CDR1 and CDR2: KGHDR, SFDVKD. V was cut by 7 bases and J by 3 bases, with 12 bases left in between. CDR3 amino acids: CATRGLTNYNEQFF. The CDR3 DNA is TGTGCCACCAGAGGGCTTACGAACTACAATGAGCAGTTCTTC.

This clonotype was counted only a few times. The chain couples TRBV7-9 to TRBJ1-5; D unclear. The CDR3 loop spans 14 amino acids. Deletions cut 1 base from V and 4 bases from J, with 8 bases between. Germline V lookup: CDR1 SEHNR, CDR2 FQNEAQ (reference sequence). The CDR3 loop is CASSLGGTNQPQHF. CDR3 in DNA: TGTGCCAGCAGCTTAGGGGGAACTAATCAGCCCCAGCATTTT.

The V call is TRBV9, the J call TRBJ1-1; D perhaps matches TRBD1 (6 bases). With 4 bases removed from V and 1 base from J, the gap between germline ends came to 11 bases. CDR1 SGDLS and CDR2 YYNGEE come from the germline V gene. The length of the CDR3 is 14 residues. CDR3 DNA sequence: TGTGCCAGCAGCCGACAGGAGAGGAACACTGAAGCTTTCTTT. Its translation: CASSRQERNTEAFF.

This clonotype was seen a handful of times. The rearrangement uses TRBV18 and TRBJ1-6; TRBD1 matches at 8 bases. Germline V gene lookup returns CDR1 KGHSH and CDR2 LQKENI. The CDR3 consists of 15 residues. V shed 3 bases and J 7 bases; nucleotides not matched to a gene: 5. The CDR3 here is CASSPGQAVNSPLHF. The DNA for the CDR3 is TGTGCCAGCTCACCGGGACAGGCGGTGAATTCACCCCTCCACTTT.

This clonotype came up a few times. The J gene is TRBJ1-1, the V gene TRBV7-9, with 9 bases fitting TRBD1. V trimming: 5 bases; J trimming: 0 bases; junction bases outside the gene matches: 7. The CDR3 totals 16 residues. Per germline, CDR1 SEHNR and CDR2 FQNEAQ (reference sequence). CDR3 coding DNA: TGTGCCAGCAGCCCCCAGGGACAGGGAATGAACACTGAAGCTTTCTTT. It codes for CASSPQGQGMNTEAFF.

This clonotype came up a few times. The rearrangement links TRBV18 to TRBJ2-7; D remains ambiguous. CDR3 size: 14 residues. Trimming left V 3 bases short and J 2 bases short, with 11 bases between. CDR1 is KGHSH, CDR2 LQKENI, per germline. The CDR3 is CASSPRHGPYEQYF. The CDR3 DNA sequence: TGTGCCAGCTCACCTAGGCACGGTCCCTACGAGCAGTACTTC.

This clonotype was seen only a few times. This sequence joins TRBV11-2 and TRBJ2-7; the match to TRBD1 covers 12 bases. CDR1 and CDR2 from the germline V gene are SGHAT and FQNNGV. The CDR3 is 15 residues long. Trimming at V came to 4 bases and at J to 3 bases, leaving 4 bases not matched to a gene. DNA of the CDR3: TGTGCCAGCAGCTCGGGACAGGGGGCCCTCTACGAGCAGTACTTC. Translating gives CASSSGQGALYEQYF.

The chain uses TRBV4-2 and TRBJ1-2; D call uncertain. CDR1 is LGHNA, CDR2 YNFKEQ, per germline. The CDR3 runs to 12 residues. V was cut by 2 bases and J by 3 bases, with 4 bases left in between. CDR3 nucleotide sequence: TGTGCCAGCAGCCAATCAGACTATGGCTACACCTTC. It is translated as CASSQSDYGYTF.

A few counts support this clonotype. The chain employs TRBV29-1 and TRBJ2-1; D gene uncertain. Germline assignment: CDR1 SQVTM and CDR2 ANQGSEA. This CDR3 is built from 13 residues. The V end lost 1 base, the J end lost 8 bases, and 12 bases lay between the germline ends. The CDR3 DNA is TGCAGCGTTGAAGGGGCAACACCCCATGAGCAGTTCTTC. Its protein is CSVEGATPHEQFF.

The V call is TRBV7-2, the J call TRBJ1-2; weak D call: TRBD1 (6 bases). This CDR3 contains 13 residues. V was pared by 5 bases and J by 5 bases, with 12 bases between. Per the germline V gene, CDR1 is SGHTA and CDR2 is FQGNSA. The CDR3, as DNA: TGTGCCAGCAGCCCACGGACAGAATATGGCTACACCTTC. Its protein is CASSPRTEYGYTF.

This clonotype has more than one count but fewer than ten. The V gene is TRBV6-2 or TRBV6-3, the J gene TRBJ1-1; no firm D call. The CDR3 loop spans 13 amino acids. V gave up 2 bases and J gave up 6 bases, with 10 bases separating them. Germline lookup yields CDR1 MNHEY and CDR2 SVGEGT. In nucleotides, the CDR3 is TGTGCCAGCAGTTACGTGGCTTCGGCTGAAGCTTTCTTT. It encodes CASSYVASAEAFF.

V usage is TRBV7-2 and J usage is TRBJ2-5; D is undetermined. V lost 0 bases and J 5 bases, leaving 19 bases between the germline ends. The CDR3 runs to 17 residues. CDR1 is SGHTA, CDR2 FQGNSA, per germline. The CDR3 DNA reads TGTGCCAGCAGCTTAGCGCCCTGGGCTAGAGGTGGCGAGACCCAGTACTTC. Translating gives CASSLAPWARGGETQYF.